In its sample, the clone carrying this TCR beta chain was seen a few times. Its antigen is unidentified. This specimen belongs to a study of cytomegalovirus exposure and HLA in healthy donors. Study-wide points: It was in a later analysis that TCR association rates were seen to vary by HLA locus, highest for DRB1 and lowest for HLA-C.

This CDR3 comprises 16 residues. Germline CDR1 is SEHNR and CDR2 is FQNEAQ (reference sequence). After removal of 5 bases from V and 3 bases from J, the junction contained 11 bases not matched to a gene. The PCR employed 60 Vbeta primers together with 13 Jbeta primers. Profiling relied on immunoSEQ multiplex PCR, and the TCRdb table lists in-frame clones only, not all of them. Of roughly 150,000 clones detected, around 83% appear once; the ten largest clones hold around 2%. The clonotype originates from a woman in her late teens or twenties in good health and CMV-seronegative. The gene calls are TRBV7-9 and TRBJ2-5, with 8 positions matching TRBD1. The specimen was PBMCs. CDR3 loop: CASSRNRDRRKETQYF. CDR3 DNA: TGTGCCAGCAGCCGAAACAGGGACAGGCGAAAAGAGACCCAGTACTTC.